The 4 T cell receptor beta chains in this list originate from one sample, sequenced in a study of shared clonotypes between healthy human individuals. Assay: immunoSEQ multiplex PCR; the TCRdb copy retains only in-frame clones and omits some. The data contain about 1 million clones, around 82% of them singletons. The source material was memory CD4+ T cells from PBMCs. Described subset: CD45RA-negative fraction. These receptor sequences come from a man aged 18 to 29 in good health. Some clones in this sample may be carry-over from other donors' samples.

The chain links TRBV7-9 to TRBJ1-3; a possible D gene is TRBD1 (5 bases). The CDR3 contains 16 residues. CDR1 is SEHNR, CDR2 FQNEAQ, per germline (reference sequence). The V end was cut by 4 bases, the J end by 2 bases, with 15 bases between. The CDR3: CASSSGTHGAGNTIYF. The CDR3 DNA reads TGTGCCAGCAGCTCCGGGACCCACGGCGCTGGAAACACCATATATTTT.

The table lists this clone with a count of one. The chain couples TRBV11-2 to TRBJ2-2; TRBD2 agrees at 9 bases. V lost 6 bases, J lost 4 bases, and 12 bases stayed unmatched. Germline V gene data show CDR1 as SGHAT and CDR2 as FQNNGV. This CDR3 has 17 amino acids. CDR3 bases: TGTGCCAGCAGTCCCCGGCGACTAGCGGAGGCCACCGGGGAGCTGTTTTTT. As protein: CASSPRRLAEATGELFF.

This sequence joins TRBV27 and TRBJ2-1; D perhaps matches TRBD2 (6 bases). This CDR3 is built from 15 residues. Deletions cut 8 bases from V and 0 bases from J, with 14 bases between. The germline V gene has CDR1 MNHEY and CDR2 SMNVEV (reference sequence). The CDR3 spells CASLRRGSSYNEQFF. CDR3 coding DNA: TGTGCCAGCCTTCGACGGGGGTCCTCCTACAATGAGCAGTTCTTC.

This chain uses TRBV29-1 with TRBJ2-1; 7 bases are a match to TRBD1. Germline CDR1 and CDR2: SQVTM and ANQGSEA. The CDR3 length is 11 residues. V shed 3 bases, J shed 14 bases, and the junction held 7 bases outside the gene matches. The CDR3 region is CSVDEGTVEFF. The CDR3 DNA is TGCAGCGTTGATGAGGGGACAGTTGAGTTCTTC.